This TCR beta chain was found in a study of shared clonotypes between healthy human individuals. Study-wide results and caveats: Limited genetic and exposure-history diversity came from having few donors.

This clone was observed a single time. Its antigen is unknown. TCRdb's table, derived via immunoSEQ multiplex PCR, lists solely in-frame clones and lacks some. The sample consists of roughly 650,000 clones, roughly 96% of them appearing once. In the naive CD8 group, cells lacked CD45RO and were positively selected for CCR7, so terminally differentiated effector memory CD45RA+ cells were left out. The CDR3 has 21 residues. V was cut by 0 bases and J by 0 bases, with 25 bases left in between. Germline V gene lookup returns CDR1 SGHRS and CDR2 YFSETQ. The TCR sequence derives from a woman in her twenties or thirties in good health. The sequenced sample was naive CD8+ T cells sorted from blood. The chain combines TRBV5-1 with TRBJ2-4; possibly TRBD1 for D (6 bases). The CDR3 sequence is CASSLAPGDRRDFLAKNIQYF. CDR3 DNA: TGCGCCAGCAGCTTGGCCCCCGGAGACAGGAGAGATTTTCTAGCCAAAAACATTCAGTACTTC.